These 6 T cell receptor beta chains originate from one sample sequenced in a study of T cells after yellow fever vaccination. From the 5' RACE reads, TCRdb called clonotypes with MiXCR, one entry per CDR3 protein. The sample consists of about 340,000 distinct CDR3 sequences, about 4% of them appearing once. Sequencing used PBMCs, obtained 5 days after the yellow fever booster vaccination. These receptors all stem from a man aged 18 to 29 who received the YFV17D yellow fever vaccine.

This clonotype was recorded a few times. The chain links TRBV6-5 to TRBJ2-7, with 9 nucleotides matching TRBD1. The CDR3 extends over 16 amino acids. Losses at the gene ends were 7 bases for V and 7 bases for J; bases not matched to a gene: 17. CDR1 and CDR2 from the germline V gene are MNHEY and SVGAGI. The CDR3 bases are TGTGCCAGCATAAGGCGCCCGGGACAGGGAGCGGGAGAGCAGTACTTC. This gives the protein CASIRRPGQGAGEQYF.

On this clonotype itself: One end of the junction fails to match germline, which may point to a read error. The chain carries TRBV5-6 and TRBJ2-7; 11 bases agree with TRBD1. This CDR3 contains 13 residues. Looked up from germline, CDR1 is SGHDT and CDR2 is YYEEEE. As DNA, the CDR3 is TGTGCCAGCAGCTTGGGTCCTCCGGGACAGGGGGACTTC. This codes for CASSLGPPGQGDF. Variable domain in full (rest from reference TRBV5-6 and TRBJ2-7): DAGVTQSPTHLIKTRGQQVTLRCSPKSGHDTVSWYQQALGQGPQFIFQYYEEEERQRGNFPDRFSGHQFPNYSSELNVNALLLGDSALYLCASSLGPPGQGDFGPGTRLTVT.

This chain connects TRBV19 to TRBJ2-7; D uncertain. V gave up 1 base and J gave up 3 bases, with 13 bases separating them. The CDR3 spans 15 residues. Germline CDR1 is LNHDA and CDR2 is SQIVND (reference sequence). CDR3 sequence (DNA): TGTGCCAGTAGTATAGGTCCGGCAAATTACTACGAGCAGTACTTC. Its translation is CASSIGPANYYEQYF.

The chain links TRBV15 to TRBJ2-3, with 8 bases that match TRBD2. Germline loops: CDR1 LNHNV, CDR2 YYDKDF (reference sequence). CDR3 size: 16 residues. V shed 2 bases and J 1 base; nucleotides not matched to a gene: 5. CDR3 DNA: TGTGCCACCAGCAGACGGGACGGGGGGGGCACAGATACGCAGTATTTT. It encodes CATSRRDGGGTDTQYF.

This clonotype was detected once. V is TRBV12-3 or TRBV12-4 and J is TRBJ1-1; D gene unclear. The ends were cut back, 8 bases at V and 4 bases at J, with 17 bases in the middle. The CDR3 runs to 14 residues. CDR3 sequence: CASAAQATLTEAFF. CDR3 sequence (DNA): TGTGCCAGCGCGGCTCAAGCAACCCTCACTGAAGCTTTCTTT.

This clonotype was picked up a small number of times. The chain combines TRBV11-2 with TRBJ2-3; D gene unclear. The CDR3 length is 14 residues. V lost 2 bases, J lost 2 bases, and 8 bases lay in between. Germline CDR1 SGHAT, CDR2 FQNNGV. In DNA, the CDR3 is TGTGCCAGCAGCTTAACACTACCCACAGATACGCAGTATTTT. Translated: CASSLTLPTDTQYF.